This TCR beta chain was observed in a study of T cell repertoires in cytomegalovirus infection. MiXCR was run by TCRdb on the reads, yielding one entry per CDR3 protein. The table lists 510,000 or so distinct CDR3 sequences, about a quarter of them singletons, with 13% in the top ten. The sample consisted of PBMCs. The clonotype originates from a human donor in good health (CMV status not recorded). Some clones in this sample may be carry-over from other donors' samples.

The CDR3 coding sequence is TGCAGTGCTAGAGGAGATCTTGGAGCGGGAGTCCCGGGGGATACGCAGTATTTT. Translation gives CSARGDLGAGVPGDTQYF. V and J are TRBV20-1 and TRBJ2-3; 8 bases agree with TRBD2. Germline V lookup: CDR1 DFQATT, CDR2 SNEGSKA (reference sequence). The CDR3 extends over 18 amino acids. V was pared by 1 base and J by 6 bases, with 18 bases of the junction left unmatched.